The sample holds many counts of the clone carrying this TCR beta chain. Germline CDR1 and CDR2: SEHNR and FQNEAQ (reference sequence). This CDR3 comprises 15 residues. The ends lost 5 bases at V and 4 bases at J; junction bases unmatched: 6. Each CDR3 protein is one row after TCRdb ran MiXCR on the 5' RACE reads. The sample carries around 30,000 distinct CDR3 sequences, about 4% recorded once. This specimen belongs to a study of neurological immune-mediated disorders. The rearrangement joins TRBV7-9 to TRBJ2-1; 9 bases align to TRBD1. The sample was CD4+ T cells from blood. The receptor was derived from a woman between 35 and 50 years old in good health. CDR3 bases: TGTGCCAGCAGCCCGGGACAGGGCTGGTACAATGAGCAGTTCTTC. As protein: CASSPGQGWYNEQFF.